The entry below describes one TCR beta chain. Germline CDR1 is PRHDT and CDR2 is FYEKMQ (reference sequence). CDR3 length equals 14 residues. Trimming took 1 base from V and 9 from J, leaving 16 bases between them. The data are from a study of blood T cell repertoires in COVID-19. Background on the study: Sites in the United States, Italy and Spain provided acute and convalescent COVID-19 samples. T cells, B-cell-depleted T cells, or PBMCs supplied cDNA or gDNA.

As processed by the authors: Quantification of nucleated cells was approximated via reference gene primer amplification. The assay was immunoSEQ multiplex PCR, and TCRdb's table has in-frame clones only and misses some. V and J calls and clone size are those listed in that table; D and trimming were worked out from the DNA. The table has about 160,000 clones, roughly four fifths seen once. The specimen sequenced was peripheral blood. The chain is built from TRBV13 and TRBJ2-7, with D perhaps matching TRBD2 (7 bases). The receptor's source is a human donor in a cohort sampled during active COVID-19. Here the CDR3 reads CASSLEGGALLQYF. CDR3 in DNA: TGTGCCAGCAGCTTAGAGGGGGGGGCCCTTTTGCAGTACTTC. Looking up the rest from reference TRBV13 and TRBJ2-7 gives the full variable domain: AAGVIQSPRHLIKEKRETATLKCYPIPRHDTVYWYQQGPGQDPQFLISFYEKMQSDKGSIPDRFSAQQFSDYHSELNMSSLELGDSALYFCASSLEGGALLQYFGPGTRLTVT.